These 4 T cell receptor beta chains originate from one sample sequenced in a study of shared clonotypes between healthy human individuals. Sequencing used immunoSEQ multiplex PCR; TCRdb keeps in-frame clones, though not all of them. The sample lists approximately 500,000 clones; 65% to 85% were seen once. Sequencing was carried out using PBMCs. Every receptor here comes from a woman aged 40 to 55 in good health. Some clones in this sample may be carry-over from other donors' samples.

Only one count was recorded for this clone. V and J are TRBV28 and TRBJ2-2; TRBD1 aligns across 8 bases. With V trimmed by 2 bases and J by 1 base, 3 bases remained unmatched. Germline-derived CDR1 and CDR2 are MDHEN and SYDVKM. The CDR3 consists of 16 residues. The DNA for the CDR3 is TGTGCCAGCAGTTTAATAGGACAGGGGAACACCGGGGAGCTGTTTTTT. It is translated as CASSLIGQGNTGELFF.

The chain recombines TRBV29-1 with TRBJ2-7; the D gene is possibly TRBD2 (6 bases). The V gene lost 5 bases and the J gene lost 4 bases, with 18 bases spanning the gap. CDR1 and CDR2 (germline): SQVTM, ANQGSEA. The CDR3 sequence is 14 residues long. The CDR3 protein is CSVKEGSFGYEQYF. The CDR3 DNA sequence: TGCAGCGTTAAGGAGGGTTCCTTCGGGTACGAGCAGTACTTC.

V gene TRBV19 combines with J gene TRBJ1-1, with TRBD1 as a possible D gene (6 bases). Germline assignment: CDR1 LNHDA and CDR2 SQIVND (reference sequence). The CDR3 has 13 residues. Trimming left V 7 bases short and J 0 bases short, with 9 bases between. The CDR3 bases are TGTGCCAGTATGTGGGGGCTGAACACTGAAGCTTTCTTT. Amino acids: CASMWGLNTEAFF.

On this clone: Only one base separates this from a far larger clonotype, so it likely reflects a read error. V usage is TRBV11-2 and J usage is TRBJ2-7; perhaps TRBD2 as D (6 bases). CDR1 is SGHAT, CDR2 FQNNGV, per germline. The CDR3 sequence is 15 residues long. The CDR3 DNA reads TGTGCCAGCAGCTTAGCGCTCGGGAGTGGCTACGAGCAGCACTTC. The encoded protein is CASSLALGSGYEQHF. The entire variable domain, with the rest obtained from reference TRBV11-2 and TRBJ2-7, is as follows: EAGVAQSPRYKIIEKRQSVAFWCNPISGHATLYWYQQILGQGPKLLIQFQNNGVVDDSQLPKDRFSAERLKGVDSTLKIQPAKLEDSAVYLCASSLALGSGYEQHFGPGTRLTVT.